These T cell receptor beta chains were read from a single sample in a study of T cells in Graves' hyperthyroidism and ophthalmopathy. TCRdb recomputed calls from the multiplex PCR reads with MiXCR, one row per CDR3 protein. Among about 520,000 distinct CDR3 sequences listed, around 24% were seen once. The sample consisted of blood. The receptor source for this set is a woman aged 30 to 39 with Graves' ophthalmopathy. CDR3s include the opening cysteine and the closing phenylalanine or tryptophan. Each record gives: V gene, clone size, D gene, J gene, CDR3 protein, CDR3 DNA. D genes are given only for firm matches. Clone size appears in some rows only: once, few, many, or a class for an expanded clone.

TRBV28	many	-	TRBJ1-1	CASSLFTGRGTEAFF	TGTGCCAGCAGTTTATTTACAGGGAGGGGGACTGAAGCTTTCTTT
TRBV7-6	-	TRBD2	TRBJ2-5	CASSSDGLAGETQYF	TGTGCCAGCAGCTCCGATGGACTAGCGGGAGAGACCCAGTACTTC
TRBV28	many	TRBD2	TRBJ2-5	CASSRGASGVETQYF	TGTGCCAGCAGCCGGGGGGCTAGCGGGGTAGAGACCCAGTACTTC
TRBV15	many	-	TRBJ1-5	CATRGVGRGNQPQHF	TGTGCCACCAGAGGGGTGGGGCGAGGTAATCAGCCCCAGCATTTT
TRBV12-3/TRBV12-4	many	TRBD1	TRBJ1-2	CASSSGTGLSYTF	TGTGCCAGCAGTTCGGGGACAGGGTTGAGCTACACCTTC
TRBV18	many	-	TRBJ1-2	CASSPKPEGGYTF	TGTGCCAGCTCGCCTAAGCCCGAGGGGGGCTACACCTTC
TRBV10-1	few	TRBD1	TRBJ2-7	CASSESDRGFYEQYF	TGCGCCAGCAGTGAGTCGGACAGGGGCTTCTACGAGCAGTACTTC
TRBV14	-	-	TRBJ2-5	CASSPYPLRETQYF	TGTGCCAGCAGCCCGTATCCCCTCAGAGAGACCCAGTACTTC
TRBV4-2	-	TRBD1	TRBJ1-2	CASSPGQGPLSNYGYTF	TGTGCCAGCAGCCCTGGACAGGGGCCCCTTTCTAACTATGGCTACACCTTC
TRBV11-3	many	-	TRBJ1-2	CASSLDRGIEVGYTF	TGTGCCAGCAGCTTAGATCGGGGTATAGAGGTTGGCTACACCTTC
TRBV4-3	-	-	TRBJ1-5	CASSQDWRNNQPQHF	TGCGCCAGCAGCCAAGATTGGCGGAACAATCAGCCCCAGCATTTT
TRBV5-1	-	TRBD2	TRBJ2-5	CASSPPGLAGQETQYF	TGCGCCAGCAGCCCTCCGGGACTAGCGGGGCAAGAGACCCAGTACTTC
TRBV5-1	-	-	TRBJ1-1	CASSRGSSNTEAFF	TGCGCCAGCAGCCGGGGATCTTCTAACACTGAAGCTTTCTTT
TRBV20-1	-	-	TRBJ1-2	CSARENAYSTF	TGCAGTGCTAGAGAGAATGCGTATTCCACCTTC
TRBV6-2/TRBV6-3	many	-	TRBJ1-1	CASTLRPGNMNTEAFF	TGTGCCAGCACCCTAAGGCCGGGAAACATGAACACTGAAGCTTTCTTT
TRBV20-1	-	-	TRBJ2-7	CSARPVQGGTFVEQYF	TGCAGTGCTAGACCGGTGCAGGGGGGGACCTTCGTCGAGCAGTACTTC
TRBV4-2	few	-	TRBJ2-7	CASSTPQGGEQYF	TGTGCCAGCAGCACACCCCAGGGGGGCGAGCAGTACTTC
TRBV6-5	many	TRBD1	TRBJ1-2	CASSSSGGGGYTF	TGTGCCAGCAGTTCGTCAGGGGGCGGTGGCTACACCTTC
TRBV6-1	-	TRBD1	TRBJ1-2	CASRRTGMENYGYTF	TGTGCCAGCAGGAGGACAGGGATGGAAAACTATGGCTACACCTTC
TRBV6-1	many	-	TRBJ1-2	CASSERDSNTF	TGTGCCAGCAGTGAGAGGGACTCAAACACCTTC
TRBV6-5	-	-	TRBJ1-1	CASSSHRVRTEAFF	TGTGCCAGCAGTTCTCACAGGGTGAGGACTGAAGCTTTCTTT
TRBV6-5	few	-	TRBJ1-1	CASSYLVAGGTEAFF	TGTGCCAGCAGTTACTTGGTCGCAGGCGGGACTGAAGCTTTCTTT